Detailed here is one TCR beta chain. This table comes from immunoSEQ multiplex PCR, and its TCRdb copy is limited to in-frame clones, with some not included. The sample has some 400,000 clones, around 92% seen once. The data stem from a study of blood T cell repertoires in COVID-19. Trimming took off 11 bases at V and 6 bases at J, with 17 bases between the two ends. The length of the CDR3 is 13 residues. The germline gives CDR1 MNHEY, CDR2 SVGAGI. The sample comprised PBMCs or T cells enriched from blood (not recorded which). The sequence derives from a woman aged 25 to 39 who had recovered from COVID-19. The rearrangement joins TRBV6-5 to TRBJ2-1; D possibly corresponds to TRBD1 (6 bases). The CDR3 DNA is TGTGCCGTTAAACAGGGATCGGGCAATGAGCAGTTCTTC. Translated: CAVKQGSGNEQFF.